This TCR beta chain was captured in a study of T-cell memory formation after mild COVID-19. Many counts were recorded for this clonotype. Its specificity is unknown. Whole-study findings and limits: Shrinking CD4+ clones resided mostly in CM and EM, and CD8+ ones in EMRA.

This CDR3 spans 13 amino acids. In germline, CDR1 is KGHDR, CDR2 SFDVKD. V lost 10 bases to trimming and J lost 4 bases; unmatched junction nucleotides: 6. MiXCR, run by TCRdb on the 5' RACE reads, gives a single entry per CDR3 protein. Among about 350,000 distinct CDR3 sequences listed, around 27% were seen once. The V gene is TRBV24-1, the J gene TRBJ2-1; 7 bases fit TRBD2. What was sequenced was PBMCs or a T cell subset sorted from them (not recorded which). This TCR was recovered from an adult woman who had mild COVID-19 (a few samples of this study predate the infection). Cell type and time point are not known. In DNA, the CDR3 is TGTGCCACGGGATGGGGGGGGTACAATGAGCAGTTCTTC. Translated, it gives CATGWGGYNEQFF.